The subject of this entry is one T cell receptor (beta chain). Its antigen is not known. V shed 6 bases and J shed 2 bases, with 16 bases lying between them. There are 15 residues in the CDR3. Germline V gene lookup returns CDR1 MNHNS and CDR2 SASEGT. The sample belongs to a study of cytomegalovirus exposure and HLA in healthy donors. Overall study findings and caveats: The dataset shows that most TCR sequences were rare, while some public TCRs occurred in many donors. Researchers catalogued some 160 TCR beta chains as cytomegalovirus-associated. It was found in a later analysis that first-cohort TCR clusters tended to co-occur in the roughly 120 validation repertoires. There were a few CMV-associated chains whose specificity for CMV antigens was confirmed in vitro.

Only in-frame clones appear in the TCRdb table, and some are missing; sequencing was by immunoSEQ multiplex PCR. Counted here are hundreds of thousands of clones, approximately 83% occurring once; the ten biggest clones make up more than 13%. The rearrangement joins TRBV6-1 to TRBJ1-2; the D gene is possibly TRBD1 (6 bases). Material: PBMCs. The sequence came from a woman aged 25 to 39 in good health and CMV-seropositive. The CDR3 coding sequence is TGTGCCAGCAGAACGAAGGACAGTGCAAACTATGGCTACACCTTC. The encoded protein is CASRTKDSANYGYTF.